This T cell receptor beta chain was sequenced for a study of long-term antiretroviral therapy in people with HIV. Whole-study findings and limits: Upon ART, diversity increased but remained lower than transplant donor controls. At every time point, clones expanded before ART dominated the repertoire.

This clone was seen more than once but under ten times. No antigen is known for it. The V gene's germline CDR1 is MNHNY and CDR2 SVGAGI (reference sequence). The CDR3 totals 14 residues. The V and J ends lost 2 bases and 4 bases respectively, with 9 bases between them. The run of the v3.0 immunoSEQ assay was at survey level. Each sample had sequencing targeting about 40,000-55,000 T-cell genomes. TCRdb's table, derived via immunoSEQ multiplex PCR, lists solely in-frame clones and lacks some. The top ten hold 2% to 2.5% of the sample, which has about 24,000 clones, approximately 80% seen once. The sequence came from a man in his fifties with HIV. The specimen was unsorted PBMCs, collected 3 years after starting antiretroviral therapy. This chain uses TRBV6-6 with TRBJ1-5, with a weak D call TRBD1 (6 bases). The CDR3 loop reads CASSYGTGNQPQHF. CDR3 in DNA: TGTGCCAGCAGTTACGGTACAGGGAATCAGCCCCAGCATTTT.